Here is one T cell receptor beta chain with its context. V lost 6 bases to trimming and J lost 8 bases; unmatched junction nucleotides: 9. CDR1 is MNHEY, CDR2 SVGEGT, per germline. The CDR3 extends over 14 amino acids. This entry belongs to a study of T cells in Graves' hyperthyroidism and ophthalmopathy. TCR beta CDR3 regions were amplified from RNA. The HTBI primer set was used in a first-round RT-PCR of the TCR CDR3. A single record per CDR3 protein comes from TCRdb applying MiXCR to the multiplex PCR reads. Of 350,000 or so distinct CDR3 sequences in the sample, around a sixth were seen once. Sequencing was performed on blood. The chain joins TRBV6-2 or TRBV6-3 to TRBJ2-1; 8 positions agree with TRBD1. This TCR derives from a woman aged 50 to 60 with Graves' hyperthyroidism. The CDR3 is CASSGQGSTDEQFF. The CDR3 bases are TGTGCCAGCAGCGGACAGGGAAGTACCGATGAGCAGTTCTTC.